A single sample gave rise to the 8 T cell receptor beta chains below, sequenced in a study of T cell repertoires in cytomegalovirus infection (dated by TCRdb to between 2017 and 2020). Sequencer: Illumina HiSeq 1500. TCRdb handled the public reads itself, with Q25 trimming in fastp and clone calling in MiXCR, and kept productive beta chains. Each CDR3 protein gets just one entry, which takes the most common genes and DNA from the rows behind it. This sample is represented by around 200,000 distinct CDR3 sequences; about a sixth of them were singletons. In total, the top ten clones hold around 25% of the sample. Sequenced: CD8+ T cells from PBMCs. These receptors were obtained from a human donor in good health (CMV status not recorded). Some clones in this sample may be carry-over from other donors' samples.

The chain employs TRBV28 and TRBJ1-1; 12 nucleotides line up with TRBD1. V shed 4 bases and J 5 bases; nucleotides not matched to a gene: 5. This CDR3 has 15 amino acids. Germline assignment: CDR1 MDHEN and CDR2 SYDVKM. The CDR3 region is CASSSVGQGATEAFF. DNA of the CDR3: TGTGCCAGCAGTTCCGTGGGACAGGGGGCAACTGAAGCTTTCTTT.

This clonotype has only a few counts. CDR3 DNA: TGCAGTGCCACCCCCAGGGAGAACACCGGGGAGCTGTTTTTT. It specifies CSATPRENTGELFF. This rearrangement joins TRBV20-1 to TRBJ2-2, with a tentative D call TRBD1 (5 bases). The length of the CDR3 is 14 residues. Germline V gene data show CDR1 as DFQATT and CDR2 as SNEGSKA (reference sequence). The V and J ends lost 6 bases and 1 base respectively, with 12 bases between them.

This clonotype appeared many times. This chain connects TRBV7-8 to TRBJ1-2; no clear D gene. V was trimmed by 0 bases and J by 4 bases, leaving 9 bases between them. The CDR3 covers 14 residues. Germline-derived CDR1 and CDR2 are SGHVS and FQNEAQ. The CDR3 is CASSLAGGPYGYTF. CDR3 sequence (DNA): TGTGCCAGCAGCTTAGCGGGCGGGCCCTATGGCTACACCTTC.

This clonotype was detected ten times or more. The genes are TRBV7-9 and TRBJ2-7; 7 bases match TRBD1. There are 15 residues in the CDR3. After removal of 6 bases from V and 0 bases from J, the junction contained 8 bases not matched to a gene. From germline, CDR1 is SEHNR and CDR2 FQNEAQ (reference sequence). The CDR3 nucleotides are TGTGCCAGCAGTCAACGACAGGGCCTCTCCTACGAGCAGTACTTC. The encoded protein is CASSQRQGLSYEQYF.

The J gene is TRBJ1-2, the V gene TRBV7-2, with unresolved D. Germline V gene lookup returns CDR1 SGHTA and CDR2 FQGNSA. Trimming left V 5 bases short and J 0 bases short, with 10 bases between. The CDR3 extends over 14 amino acids. CDR3 DNA sequence: TGTGCCAGCAGCCACCCGACGGCTAACTATGGCTACACCTTC. As protein: CASSHPTANYGYTF.

This chain connects TRBV29-1 to TRBJ1-2; possibly TRBD1 for D (6 bases). The CDR3 covers 18 residues. The germline CDR1 and CDR2 sequences are SQVTM and ANQGSEA. V shed 1 base and J shed 5 bases, with 26 bases lying between them. This chain's CDR3 is CSVEVTIASNREGYGYTF. CDR3 in DNA: TGCAGCGTTGAAGTAACCATCGCGTCTAACAGGGAAGGGTATGGCTACACCTTC. The complete variable domain, with remaining parts taken from reference TRBV29-1 and TRBJ1-2, reads SAVISQKPSRDICQRGTSLTIQCQVDSQVTMMFWYRQQPGQSLTLIATANQGSEATYESGFVIDKFPISRPNLTFSTLTVSNMSPEDSSIYLCSVEVTIASNREGYGYTFGSGTRLTVV.

This clonotype was detected a few times. The V gene is TRBV20-1, the J gene TRBJ1-1; D unclear. This CDR3 region has 16 residues. The germline V and J ends were trimmed by 1 base and 6 bases, with 21 bases remaining between them. Germline V lookup: CDR1 DFQATT, CDR2 SNEGSKA (reference sequence). CDR3 sequence: CSARAAGWEVLAEAFF. The DNA of the CDR3 is TGCAGTGCTAGAGCCGCCGGCTGGGAGGTGTTGGCTGAAGCTTTCTTT.

This clonotype occurred a few times. The rearrangement uses TRBV12-3 or TRBV12-4 and TRBJ2-6; 9 nucleotides agree with TRBD1. The CDR3 extends over 16 amino acids. V gave up 8 bases and J gave up 0 bases; unmatched junction bases: 5. CDR3 nucleotide sequence: TGTGCCAGCGGGACAGGGAGTTTCTCTGGGGCCAACGTCCTGACTTTC. Its translation is CASGTGSFSGANVLTF.